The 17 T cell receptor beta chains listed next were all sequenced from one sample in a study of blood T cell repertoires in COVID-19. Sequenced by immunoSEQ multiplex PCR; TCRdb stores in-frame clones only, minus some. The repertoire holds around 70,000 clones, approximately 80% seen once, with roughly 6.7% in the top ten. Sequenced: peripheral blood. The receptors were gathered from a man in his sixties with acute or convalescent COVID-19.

CDR3 DNA: TGTGCCAGTAGCGGACAGGGGGTTGCCGGGGAGCTGTTTTTT. This codes for CASSGQGVAGELFF. The chain joins TRBV19 to TRBJ2-2; 10 positions agree with TRBD1. Germline CDR1 reads LNHDA; CDR2 reads SQIVND (reference sequence). The CDR3 length is 14 residues. The junction had 4 bases not matched to a gene; V was cut back by 6 bases and J by 6 bases.

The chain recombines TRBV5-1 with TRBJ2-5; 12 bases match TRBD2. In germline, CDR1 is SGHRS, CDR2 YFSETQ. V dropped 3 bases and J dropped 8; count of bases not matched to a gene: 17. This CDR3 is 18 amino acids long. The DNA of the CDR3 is TGCGCCAGCAGCTGGGGGACTAGCGGGCGGAGGGGCCTAAGTACCCAGTACTTC. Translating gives CASSWGTSGRRGLSTQYF.

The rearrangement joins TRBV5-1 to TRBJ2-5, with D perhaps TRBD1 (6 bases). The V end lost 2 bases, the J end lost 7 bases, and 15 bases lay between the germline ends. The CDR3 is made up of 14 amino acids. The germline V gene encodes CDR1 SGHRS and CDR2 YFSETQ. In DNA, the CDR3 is TGCGCCAGCAGCTTTTCGGACAGTAAATCGACCCAGTACTTC. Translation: CASSFSDSKSTQYF. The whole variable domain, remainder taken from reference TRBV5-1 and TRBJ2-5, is KAGVTQTPRYLIKTRGQQVTLSCSPISGHRSVSWYQQTPGQGLQFLFEYFSETQRNKGNFPGRFSGRQFSNSRSEMNVSTLELGDSALYLCASSFSDSKSTQYFGPGTRLLVL.

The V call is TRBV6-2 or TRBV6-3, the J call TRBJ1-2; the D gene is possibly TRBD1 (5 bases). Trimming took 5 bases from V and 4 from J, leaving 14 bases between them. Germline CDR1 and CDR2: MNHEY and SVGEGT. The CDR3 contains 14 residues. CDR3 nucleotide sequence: TGTGCCAGCAGTGCGGGGACGGATGTCTATGGCTACACCTTC. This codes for CASSAGTDVYGYTF.

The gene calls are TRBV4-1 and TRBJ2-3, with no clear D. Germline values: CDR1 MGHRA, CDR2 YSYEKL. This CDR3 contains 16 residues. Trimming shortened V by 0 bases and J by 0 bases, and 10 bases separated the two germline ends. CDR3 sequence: CASSQDLGGSTDTQYF. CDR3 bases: TGCGCCAGCAGCCAAGATCTTGGCGGTAGCACAGATACGCAGTATTTT.

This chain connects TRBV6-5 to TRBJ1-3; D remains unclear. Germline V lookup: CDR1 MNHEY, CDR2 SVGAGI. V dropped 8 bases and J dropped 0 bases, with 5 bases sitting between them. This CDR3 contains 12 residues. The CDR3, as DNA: TGTGCCAGCGAGGGCTCTGGAAACACCATATATTTT. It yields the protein CASEGSGNTIYF.

The CDR3 is CASSRRQAQKNIQYF. CDR3 nucleotide sequence: TGTGCCAGCAGCCGAAGACAGGCGCAAAAAAACATTCAGTACTTC. This chain joins TRBV11-3 and TRBJ2-4; possibly TRBD1 for D (6 bases). Germline V lookup: CDR1 SGHNT, CDR2 YENEEA. The CDR3 contains 15 residues. Trimming stripped 5 bases from V and 4 bases from J, with 15 bases between. Full variable domain (rest looked up from reference TRBV11-3 and TRBJ2-4): EAGVVQSPRYKIIEKKQPVAFWCNPISGHNTLYWYLQNLGQGPELLIRYENEEAVDDSQLPKDRFSAERLKGVDSTLKIQPAELGDSAVYLCASSRRQAQKNIQYFGAGTRLSVL.

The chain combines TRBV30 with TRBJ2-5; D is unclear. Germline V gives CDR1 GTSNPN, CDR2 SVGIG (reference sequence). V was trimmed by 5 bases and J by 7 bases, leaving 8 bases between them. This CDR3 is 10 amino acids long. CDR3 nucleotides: TGTGCCTGGGGCCTGAGGACCCAGTACTTC. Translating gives CAWGLRTQYF.

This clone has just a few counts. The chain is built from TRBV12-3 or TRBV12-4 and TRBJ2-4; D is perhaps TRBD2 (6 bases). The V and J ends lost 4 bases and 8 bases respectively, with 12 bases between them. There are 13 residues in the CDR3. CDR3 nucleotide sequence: TGTGCCAGCAGTTGGGGAGGTAGGGACATTCAGTACTTC. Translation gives CASSWGGRDIQYF.

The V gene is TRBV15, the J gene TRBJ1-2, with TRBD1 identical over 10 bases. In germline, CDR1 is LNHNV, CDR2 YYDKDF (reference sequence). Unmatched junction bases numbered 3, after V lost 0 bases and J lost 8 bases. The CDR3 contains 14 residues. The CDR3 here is CATSREGQGEGYTF. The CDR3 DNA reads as TGTGCCACCAGCAGAGAAGGACAGGGGGAGGGCTACACCTTC.

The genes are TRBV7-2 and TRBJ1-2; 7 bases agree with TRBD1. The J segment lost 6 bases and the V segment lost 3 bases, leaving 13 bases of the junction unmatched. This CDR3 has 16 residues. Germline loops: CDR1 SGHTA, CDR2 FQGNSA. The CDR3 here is CASSLAQTRQGDGYTF. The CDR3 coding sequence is TGTGCCAGCAGCTTGGCCCAAACAAGACAGGGAGATGGCTACACCTTC.

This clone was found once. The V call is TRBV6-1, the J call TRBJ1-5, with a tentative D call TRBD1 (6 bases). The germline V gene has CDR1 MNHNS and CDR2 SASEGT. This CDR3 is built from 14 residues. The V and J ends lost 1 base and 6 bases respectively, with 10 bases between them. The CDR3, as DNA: TGTGCCAGCAGTGAAGGAGGGGGTGTTCAGCCCCAGCATTTT. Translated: CASSEGGGVQPQHF.

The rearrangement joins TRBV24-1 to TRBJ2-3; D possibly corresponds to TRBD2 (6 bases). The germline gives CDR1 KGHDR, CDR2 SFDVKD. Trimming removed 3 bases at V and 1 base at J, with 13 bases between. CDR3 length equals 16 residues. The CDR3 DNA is TGTGCCACCAGTGATGCCGGACTACTGGGCACAGATACGCAGTATTTT. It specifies CATSDAGLLGTDTQYF.

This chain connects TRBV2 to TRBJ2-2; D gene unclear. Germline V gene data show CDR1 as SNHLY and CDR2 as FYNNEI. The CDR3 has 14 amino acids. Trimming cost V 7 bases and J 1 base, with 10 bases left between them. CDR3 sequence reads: CASNQVLNTGELFF. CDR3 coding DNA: TGTGCCAGCAACCAGGTCTTGAACACCGGGGAGCTGTTTTTT.

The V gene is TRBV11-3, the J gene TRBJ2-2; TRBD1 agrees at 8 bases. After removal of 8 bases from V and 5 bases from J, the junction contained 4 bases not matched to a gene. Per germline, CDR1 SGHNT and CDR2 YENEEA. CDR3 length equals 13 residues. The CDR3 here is CASGDRTTGELFF. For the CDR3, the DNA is TGTGCCAGCGGGGACAGGACGACCGGGGAGCTGTTTTTT.

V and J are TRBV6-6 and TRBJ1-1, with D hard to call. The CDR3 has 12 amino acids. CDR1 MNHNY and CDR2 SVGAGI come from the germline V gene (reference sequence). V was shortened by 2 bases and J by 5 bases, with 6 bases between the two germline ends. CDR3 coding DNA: TGTGCCAGCAGTTACCGGAGGACTGAAGCTTTCTTT. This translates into CASSYRRTEAFF.

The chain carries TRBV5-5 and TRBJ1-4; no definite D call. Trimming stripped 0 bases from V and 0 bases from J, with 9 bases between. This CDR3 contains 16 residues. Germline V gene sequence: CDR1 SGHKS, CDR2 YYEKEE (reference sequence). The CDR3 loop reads CASSLADISTNEKLFF. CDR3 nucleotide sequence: TGTGCCAGCAGCTTGGCCGACATTTCAACTAATGAAAAACTGTTTTTT.